The 20 T cell receptor beta chains given below trace back to one sample, sequenced in a study of T cell responses to AZD1222 COVID-19 vaccine. Method: immunoSEQ multiplex PCR; TCRdb's copy keeps in-frame clones and lacks some. The data show tens of thousands of clones, roughly 90% seen once. The sample in question was peripheral blood, obtained on day 0 of AZD1222 vaccination. The source of these receptors is an adult in good health.

The J gene is TRBJ2-7, the V gene TRBV7-9; 9 nucleotides agree with TRBD1. The length of the CDR3 is 14 residues. The V gene end was trimmed by 3 bases and the J gene end by 4 bases; junction bases not matched to a gene: 4. CDR1 and CDR2 (germline): SEHNR, FQNEAQ (reference sequence). This CDR3 reads CASSLGQGFYEQYF. In DNA form, the CDR3 reads TGTGCCAGCAGCTTGGGACAGGGATTTTACGAGCAGTACTTC. Supplemented by reference TRBV7-9 and TRBJ2-7, the full variable domain reads DTGVSQNPRHKITKRGQNVTFRCDPISEHNRLYWYRQTLGQGPEFLTYFQNEAQLEKSRLLSDRFSAERPKGSFSTLEIQRTEQGDSAMYLCASSLGQGFYEQYFGPGTRLTVT.

This clone was counted between two and nine times. The V and J genes are TRBV19 and TRBJ1-4, with 7 nucleotides matching TRBD1. CDR1 is LNHDA, CDR2 SQIVND, per germline (reference sequence). The CDR3 loop spans 14 amino acids. The V gene end was trimmed by 5 bases and the J gene end by 5 bases; junction bases not matched to a gene: 5. As DNA, the CDR3 is TGTGCCAGTAGTCCCGGGACAGTGAATGAAAAACTGTTTTTT. Protein: CASSPGTVNEKLFF.

The chain links TRBV12-3 or TRBV12-4 to TRBJ2-1; D is unresolved. This CDR3 is 13 amino acids long. Trimming cost V 3 bases and J 6 bases, with 9 bases left between them. The CDR3 nucleotides read TGTGCCAGCAGTTTCCCTACAGTCAATGAGCAGTTCTTC. Translating gives CASSFPTVNEQFF.

J is TRBJ2-7 and V is TRBV4-2; TRBD2 is a possible D gene (5 bases). The CDR3 extends over 15 amino acids. Trimming took off 1 base at V and 9 bases at J, with 19 bases between the two ends. Germline loops: CDR1 LGHNA, CDR2 YNFKEQ. CDR3 bases: TGTGCCAGCAGCCAAGCGAATCTGCGGGTGGCTCGGCAGTACTTC. The encoded protein is CASSQANLRVARQYF.

The chain is built from TRBV5-5 and TRBJ1-2; D may be TRBD1 (5 bases). Germline V gene sequence: CDR1 SGHKS, CDR2 YYEKEE (reference sequence). The CDR3 has 14 amino acids. V was pared by 0 bases and J by 5 bases, with 11 bases between. DNA of the CDR3: TGTGCCAGCAGCTTGGACGCCGGACATTATGGCTACACCTTC. It encodes CASSLDAGHYGYTF. The complete variable domain, with remaining parts taken from reference TRBV5-5 and TRBJ1-2, reads DAGVTQSPTHLIKTRGQQVTLRCSPISGHKSVSWYQQVLGQGPQFIFQYYEKEERGRGNFPDRFSARQFPNYSSELNVNALLLGDSALYLCASSLDAGHYGYTFGSGTRLTVV.

The genes are TRBV13 and TRBJ1-1; D gene uncertain. Germline CDR1 PRHDT, CDR2 FYEKMQ (reference sequence). V lost 7 bases, J lost 1 base, and 16 bases lay in between. The CDR3 has 15 residues. The CDR3 DNA reads as TGTGCCAGCATTGAATTCCGGGAGAAGAACACTGAAGCTTTCTTT. This gives the protein CASIEFREKNTEAFF. The full variable domain, completed using reference TRBV13 and TRBJ1-1, is AAGVIQSPRHLIKEKRETATLKCYPIPRHDTVYWYQQGPGQDPQFLISFYEKMQSDKGSIPDRFSAQQFSDYHSELNMSSLELGDSALYFCASIEFREKNTEAFFGQGTRLTVV.

This chain uses TRBV5-6 with TRBJ2-5, with D unclear. The V gene lost 3 bases and the J gene lost 5 bases, with 11 bases spanning the gap. Looked up from germline, CDR1 is SGHDT and CDR2 is YYEEEE. This CDR3 contains 13 residues. This CDR3 is CASSSPPTETQYF. The CDR3 DNA is TGTGCCAGCAGCTCTCCCCCAACGGAGACCCAGTACTTC.

This chain joins TRBV10-1 and TRBJ1-4, with D perhaps matching TRBD1 (6 bases). V lost 10 bases, J lost 8 bases, and 20 bases lay in between. Germline values: CDR1 WNHNN, CDR2 SYGVQD (reference sequence). This CDR3 comprises 14 residues. CDR3 DNA sequence: TGCGCCACCCGCCAGCGGGGGCGAGGAGAAAAACTGTTTTTT. Translation gives CATRQRGRGEKLFF.

In its sample, this clone was seen once. The rearrangement uses TRBV3-1 (or the pseudogene TRBV3-2) and TRBJ1-6; 10 positions agree with TRBD1. CDR1 is LGHDT and CDR2 is YNNKEL in the germline V gene (reference sequence). CDR3 length equals 15 residues. V dropped 5 bases and J dropped 9; count of bases not matched to a gene: 7. For the CDR3, the DNA is TGTGCCAGCAGCACACGGACAGGGGGTTCTTCACCCCTCCACTTT. It specifies CASSTRTGGSSPLHF.

The CDR3 bases are TGCGCCAGCAGCTTGCCGGGACTAGCGGGAGCTGGCGATTTCGGGGAGCTGTTTTTT. This sequence encodes CASSLPGLAGAGDFGELFF. The chain is built from TRBV5-1 and TRBJ2-2; 14 bases map to TRBD2. CDR1 and CDR2 (germline): SGHRS, YFSETQ. With V trimmed by 1 base and J by 7 bases, 12 bases remained unmatched. The CDR3 has 19 amino acids.

The rearrangement links TRBV28 to TRBJ2-7, with 8 bases lining up with TRBD2. In germline, CDR1 is MDHEN, CDR2 SYDVKM. CDR3 size: 13 residues. The trim removed 7 bases at V and 1 base at J, leaving 3 bases unmatched. CDR3 residues: CASTAGGSYEQYF. DNA for the CDR3: TGTGCCAGCACTGCGGGAGGATCCTACGAGCAGTACTTC.

V is TRBV4-2 and J is TRBJ2-3; possible D gene TRBD1, 6 bases. The V and J ends lost 0 bases and 5 bases respectively, with 27 bases between them. This CDR3 spans 20 amino acids. In germline, CDR1 is LGHNA, CDR2 YNFKEQ. CDR3 residues: CASSQDFASGTRRGGDTQYF. The CDR3, as DNA: TGTGCCAGCAGCCAAGATTTTGCTAGTGGGACACGCAGAGGTGGAGATACGCAGTATTTT.

V is TRBV6-5 and J is TRBJ2-7; D gene uncertain. The CDR3 has 15 residues. Looked up from germline, CDR1 is MNHEY and CDR2 is SVGAGI. The germline V and J ends were trimmed by 3 bases and 0 bases, with 12 bases remaining between them. CDR3 sequence reads: CASSYHRGSSYEQYF. CDR3 sequence (DNA): TGTGCCAGCAGTTATCACAGAGGAAGCTCCTACGAGCAGTACTTC.

This chain uses TRBV6-5 with TRBJ1-2; D ambiguous. The V gene's germline CDR1 is MNHEY and CDR2 SVGAGI. The germline V and J ends were trimmed by 0 bases and 4 bases, with 12 bases remaining between them. The CDR3 has 15 residues. This CDR3 reads CASSYSTGFGYGYTF. Here the CDR3 DNA reads TGTGCCAGCAGTTACTCGACGGGGTTCGGCTATGGCTACACCTTC.

This clone was seen once. The CDR3 reads CASSFGQEGEKLFF. The CDR3, as DNA: TGCGCCAGCAGCTTTGGACAGGAGGGTGAAAAACTGTTTTTT. This chain uses TRBV5-1 with TRBJ1-4, with 7 nucleotides matching TRBD1. V lost 2 bases to trimming and J lost 7 bases; unmatched junction nucleotides: 5. The CDR3 has 14 amino acids. The V gene's germline CDR1 is SGHRS and CDR2 YFSETQ.

The chain has TRBV9 and TRBJ1-6, with D unclear. Trimming left V 4 bases short and J 0 bases short, with 14 bases between. CDR1 is SGDLS, CDR2 YYNGEE, per germline. The CDR3 has 17 amino acids. CDR3 sequence (DNA): TGTGCCAGCAGCCTATCGGGATCGAGCTCCTATAATTCACCCCTCCACTTT. Amino acids: CASSLSGSSSYNSPLHF.

This chain links TRBV19 with TRBJ1-5; TRBD1 might be the D (5 bases). V was cut by 3 bases and J by 7 bases, with 16 bases left in between. CDR3 size: 15 residues. Germline V gives CDR1 LNHDA, CDR2 SQIVND (reference sequence). The chain's CDR3 is CASSIQDTSGQPQHF. CDR3 coding DNA: TGTGCCAGTAGTATCCAGGACACGAGCGGACAGCCCCAGCATTTT.

The V gene is TRBV3-1 (or the pseudogene TRBV3-2), the J gene TRBJ1-2; D gene unclear. The V end was cut by 8 bases, the J end by 5 bases, with 18 bases between. The CDR3 length is 14 residues. Germline V gene data show CDR1 as LGHDT and CDR2 as YNNKEL (reference sequence). The CDR3 DNA is TGTGCCAGCCGACACGGAGAAAGGGAGTATGGCTACACCTTC. It codes for CASRHGEREYGYTF.

This chain links TRBV5-4 with TRBJ1-1; the match to TRBD1 covers 7 bases. J was trimmed by 4 bases and V by 0 bases; bases with no gene match: 6. Germline V gene data show CDR1 as SGHNT and CDR2 as YYREEE (reference sequence). The CDR3 is 15 amino acids. The CDR3 sequence is CASSLGQGQGTEAFF. The CDR3 nucleotides are TGTGCCAGCAGCTTGGGACAGGGCCAGGGCACTGAAGCTTTCTTT.

The chain has TRBV2 and TRBJ2-7; D unresolved. Germline CDR1 SNHLY, CDR2 FYNNEI. This CDR3 contains 14 residues. The V end was cut by 2 bases, the J end by 0 bases, with 8 bases between. CDR3 loop: CASSEYRDSYEQYF. CDR3 bases: TGTGCCAGCAGTGAATATAGGGACTCCTACGAGCAGTACTTC.